This TCR beta chain was identified during a study of blood T cell repertoires in COVID-19. Study as a whole: Material from acute and convalescent COVID-19 was sourced from the United States, Italy and Spain. Nucleic acid was either cDNA or gDNA, and it came from T cells, B-cell-depleted T cells, or PBMCs.

How the authors handled the data: Reference gene primer amplification yielded estimated nucleated cell counts. Sequencing was performed with immunoSEQ multiplex PCR; in TCRdb, only in-frame clones are kept and a portion is missing. V and J calls plus clone size are reproduced from that table; the DNA served to infer D and trimming. The repertoire holds roughly 87,000 clones, with 86% as singletons. V lost 5 bases and J lost 3, with 11 bases in between. Germline CDR1 SGHNT, CDR2 YENEEA. The CDR3 is 13 residues long. Material: peripheral blood. The clonotype comes from a man aged 50 to 60 with active COVID-19. The chain couples TRBV11-3 to TRBJ2-7; D is perhaps TRBD1 (6 bases). The CDR3 reads CASSLGQSYEQYF. The CDR3 nucleotides are TGTGCCAGCAGCCTCGGACAGAGCTACGAGCAGTACTTC. The full variable domain, with the rest looked up from reference TRBV11-3 and TRBJ2-7, is EAGVVQSPRYKIIEKKQPVAFWCNPISGHNTLYWYLQNLGQGPELLIRYENEEAVDDSQLPKDRFSAERLKGVDSTLKIQPAELGDSAVYLCASSLGQSYEQYFGPGTRLTVT.